One sample yielded the 32 T cell receptor beta chains listed below, sequenced in a study of T cell repertoires in cytomegalovirus infection. These TCRs are of unknown antigen specificity. TCRdb independently ran MiXCR on the reads; one entry per CDR3 protein. The table includes approximately 600,000 distinct CDR3 sequences, just under 40% detected once. The sequences come from cultured PBMCs, collected from culture after CMV antigen stimulation. These receptors all come from a human donor in good health (CMV status not recorded). Some clones in this sample may be carry-over from other donors' samples.

The gene calls are TRBV7-2 and TRBJ2-3, with TRBD2 matching over 8 bases. Germline V gene sequence: CDR1 SGHTA, CDR2 FQGNSA. Trimming at V came to 4 bases and at J to 4 bases, leaving 4 bases not matched to a gene. This CDR3 comprises 14 residues. CDR3 DNA: TGTGCCAGCAGCTCCGGACTAGCAGCAGATACGCAGTATTTT. It encodes CASSSGLAADTQYF.

This clonotype was seen many times. The CDR3 loop reads CASSRDRGGGYTF. In nucleotides, the CDR3 is TGTGCCAGCAGTCGCGACAGGGGGGGAGGCTACACCTTC. The chain carries TRBV7-2 and TRBJ1-2; 9 nucleotides match TRBD1. CDR3 length: 13 residues. CDR1 and CDR2 (germline): SGHTA, FQGNSA. J was trimmed by 8 bases and V by 6 bases; bases with no gene match: 7.

There are a few counts of this clonotype. The chain recombines TRBV6-5 with TRBJ1-5; a weak D match, TRBD1 (6 bases). The V end was cut by 6 bases, the J end by 2 bases, with 20 bases between. This CDR3 region has 17 residues. Looked up from germline, CDR1 is MNHEY and CDR2 is SVGAGI. The CDR3 DNA sequence: TGTGCCAGCAGACGGAAGACAGGTGGTGGGGGCAATCAGCCCCAGCATTTT. This encodes CASRRKTGGGGNQPQHF.

The chain combines TRBV7-9 with TRBJ2-4, with D perhaps matching TRBD2 (5 bases). The V gene lost 3 bases and the J gene lost 8 bases, with 14 bases spanning the gap. CDR3 length: 14 amino acids. Germline V gene lookup returns CDR1 SEHNR and CDR2 FQNEAQ (reference sequence). The CDR3 nucleotides read TGTGCCAGCAGCTTGGTCCCGGGGAGAGACATTCAGTACTTC. This encodes CASSLVPGRDIQYF.

The CDR3, as DNA: TGTGCCAGCAGCCAACCTACTACAGGAAAGAGCTCCTATAATTCACCCCTCCACTTT. This codes for CASSQPTTGKSSYNSPLHF. The chain is built from TRBV7-9 and TRBJ1-6; TRBD1 might be the D (5 bases). CDR1 is SEHNR and CDR2 is FQNEAQ in the germline V gene (reference sequence). The CDR3 has 19 amino acids. The V and J ends lost 5 bases and 0 bases respectively, with 20 bases between them.

This clonotype was counted at least ten times. The chain carries TRBV7-2 and TRBJ1-1; TRBD1 matches 7 bases. The CDR3 runs 16 residues. J lost 0 bases, V lost 5 bases, and 9 bases had no gene match. Germline V gives CDR1 SGHTA, CDR2 FQGNSA. In DNA form, the CDR3 reads TGTGCCAGCAGCCCCCCGGGGACAGTCATGAACACTGAAGCTTTCTTT. It codes for CASSPPGTVMNTEAFF.

V gene TRBV6-1 combines with J gene TRBJ2-6, with TRBD1 as a possible D gene (6 bases). Trimming removed 6 bases at V and 1 base at J, with 13 bases between. The CDR3 runs 16 residues. Germline assignment: CDR1 MNHNS and CDR2 SASEGT. The CDR3 is CASSQLGQSGANVLTF. The CDR3 region has the DNA TGTGCCAGCAGCCAACTGGGACAATCTGGGGCCAACGTCCTGACTTTC.

The chain has TRBV12-5 and TRBJ1-5; TRBD1 might be the D (6 bases). CDR1 LGHNT and CDR2 FRNRAP come from the germline V gene. The CDR3 is made up of 16 amino acids. V lost 2 bases and J lost 7, with 18 bases in between. The CDR3 sequence is CASGLPPRGAPQPQHF. CDR3 DNA: TGTGCTAGTGGTTTGCCACCAAGGGGGGCCCCACAGCCCCAGCATTTT.

V gene TRBV7-6 combines with J gene TRBJ2-1; D may be TRBD1 (5 bases). Germline CDR1 reads SGHVS; CDR2 reads FNYEAQ. V was trimmed by 3 bases and J by 4 bases, leaving 13 bases between them. This CDR3 is 15 amino acids long. The CDR3: CASSLRLQEYNEQFF. Written as DNA, the CDR3 is TGTGCCAGCAGCTTGAGGTTACAGGAGTACAATGAGCAGTTCTTC.

The CDR3 region is CASSSSGRQPQHF. The DNA of the CDR3 is TGTGCCAGCAGTTCCTCAGGTCGTCAGCCCCAGCATTTT. The rearrangement uses TRBV27 and TRBJ1-5, with unresolved D. The CDR3 runs to 13 residues. Deletions cut 4 bases from V and 6 bases from J, with 10 bases between. CDR1 is MNHEY, CDR2 SMNVEV, per germline (reference sequence).

A few counts support this clonotype. The chain recombines TRBV28 with TRBJ1-5, with D unclear. The CDR3 totals 17 residues. Trimming stripped 0 bases from V and 2 bases from J, with 14 bases between. CDR1 is MDHEN and CDR2 is SYDVKM in the germline V gene. The CDR3 spells CASSLWAIRLGNQPQHF. CDR3 nucleotide sequence: TGTGCCAGCAGTTTATGGGCGATAAGGTTAGGCAATCAGCCCCAGCATTTT. The whole variable domain, remainder taken from reference TRBV28 and TRBJ1-5, is DVKVTQSSRYLVKRTGEKVFLECVQDMDHENMFWYRQDPGLGLRLIYFSYDVKMKEKGDIPEGYSVSREKKERFSLILESASTNQTSMYLCASSLWAIRLGNQPQHFGDGTRLSIL.

V gene TRBV12-3 or TRBV12-4 combines with J gene TRBJ2-7; tentatively, D is TRBD1 (6 bases). The CDR3 is 12 residues long. Trimming cost V 5 bases and J 3 bases, with 8 bases left between them. In nucleotides, the CDR3 is TGTGCCAGCAGTCAGGGGTTCTACGAGCAGTACTTC. Residues: CASSQGFYEQYF.

The chain links TRBV7-2 to TRBJ2-3; no firm D call. CDR3 size: 13 residues. Germline values: CDR1 SGHTA, CDR2 FQGNSA. The CDR3, as DNA: TGTGCTTCGCGGTACATACGCACAGATACGCAGTATTTT. It yields the protein CASRYIRTDTQYF.

CDR3 amino acids: CASSFGQGVNIQYF. CDR3 DNA sequence: TGTGCCAGCAGTTTTGGACAGGGGGTAAACATTCAGTACTTC. The chain recombines TRBV12-3 or TRBV12-4 with TRBJ2-4; 10 nucleotides match TRBD1. This CDR3 region has 14 residues. After removal of 3 bases from V and 6 bases from J, the junction contained 2 bases not matched to a gene.

The chain links TRBV7-2 to TRBJ2-1; 10 bases align to TRBD2. V dropped 1 base and J dropped 4; count of bases not matched to a gene: 4. CDR3 length: 16 amino acids. The germline gives CDR1 SGHTA, CDR2 FQGNSA. CDR3 bases: TGTGCCAGCAGCTTAGGAGCGGGAGGGAAGTACAATGAGCAGTTCTTC. This sequence encodes CASSLGAGGKYNEQFF.

The rearrangement links TRBV7-9 to TRBJ1-4; D call uncertain. The V end lost 11 bases, the J end lost 0 bases, and 7 bases lay between the germline ends. From germline, CDR1 is SEHNR and CDR2 FQNEAQ (reference sequence). This CDR3 region has 12 residues. The CDR3 DNA sequence: TGTGCCTGGGCAGCAACTAATGAAAAACTGTTTTTT. It yields the protein CAWAATNEKLFF.

The chain combines TRBV4-3 with TRBJ2-5; TRBD2 agrees at 8 bases. CDR1 LGHNA and CDR2 YSLEER come from the germline V gene. Trimming took 4 bases from V and 5 from J; bases not matched to a gene: 12. The CDR3 spans 16 residues. Written as DNA, the CDR3 is TGCGCCAGCAGCCCGGGACTAGGTCACCCTCCTGAGACCCAGTACTTC. It translates to CASSPGLGHPPETQYF.

This chain connects TRBV4-3 to TRBJ1-4, with D uncertain. Germline V gives CDR1 LGHNA, CDR2 YSLEER. The CDR3 loop spans 14 amino acids. Trimming shortened V by 4 bases and J by 5 bases, and 11 bases separated the two germline ends. The CDR3 sequence is CASSPTGPNEKLFF. CDR3 nucleotides: TGCGCCAGCAGCCCCACTGGCCCGAATGAAAAACTGTTTTTT.

A few counts support this clonotype. This chain joins TRBV7-6 and TRBJ1-2, with D possibly TRBD1 on 5 matching bases. There are 15 residues in the CDR3. The germline V and J ends were trimmed by 1 base and 5 bases, with 14 bases remaining between them. The germline V gene has CDR1 SGHVS and CDR2 FNYEAQ. CDR3 in amino acids: CASSLGPGFLYGYTF. CDR3 DNA sequence: TGTGCCAGCAGCTTAGGGCCAGGGTTCCTTTATGGCTACACCTTC.

V and J are TRBV2 and TRBJ2-3; D is perhaps TRBD2 (7 bases). The V end was cut by 7 bases, the J end by 9 bases, with 17 bases between. The CDR3 totals 13 residues. Germline loops: CDR1 SNHLY, CDR2 FYNNEI. The CDR3 bases are TGTGCCAGCACCACTAGAGGGGGGGGGACGCAGTATTTT. Amino acid sequence: CASTTRGGGTQYF.

The rearrangement joins TRBV7-4 to TRBJ2-1; D perhaps matches TRBD1 (5 bases). The V and J ends lost 7 bases and 6 bases respectively, with 13 bases between them. Germline values: CDR1 SGHVT, CDR2 SQSDAQ. The CDR3 sequence is 13 residues long. CDR3 DNA sequence: TGTGCCAGCACCGGACCCCAGGGCAATGAGCAGTTCTTC. It encodes CASTGPQGNEQFF.

This clonotype was seen a few times. The V call is TRBV19, the J call TRBJ1-2; tentatively, D is TRBD1 (5 bases). This CDR3 is built from 13 residues. Germline V CDR1 and CDR2: LNHDA, SQIVND (reference sequence). V was pared by 2 bases and J by 3 bases, with 7 bases between. Here the CDR3 DNA reads TGTGCCAGTAGTATATCACAGGACTATGGCTACACCTTC. It is translated as CASSISQDYGYTF.

This clonotype was seen more than once but under ten times. The chain has TRBV7-8 and TRBJ1-4, with D possibly matching TRBD1 (6 bases). CDR3 length: 14 amino acids. The V end lost 5 bases, the J end lost 10 bases, and 17 bases lay between the germline ends. The V gene's germline CDR1 is SGHVS and CDR2 FQNEAQ. CDR3 residues: CASSLVGSRGKLFF. CDR3 bases: TGTGCCAGCAGCCTCGTGGGGAGCAGGGGAAAACTGTTTTTT.

The gene calls are TRBV6-6 and TRBJ1-6; tentatively, D is TRBD1 (5 bases). This CDR3 is built from 15 residues. The germline V and J ends were trimmed by 5 bases and 0 bases, with 8 bases remaining between them. Germline V gene sequence: CDR1 MNHNY, CDR2 SVGAGI (reference sequence). The CDR3 loop is CASSVDSSYNSPLHF. CDR3 nucleotides: TGTGCCAGCAGTGTCGACAGCTCCTATAATTCACCCCTCCACTTT.

This rearrangement joins TRBV7-9 to TRBJ1-2; 7 positions match TRBD1. In germline, CDR1 is SEHNR, CDR2 FQNEAQ (reference sequence). This CDR3 has 14 amino acids. The V segment lost 5 bases and the J segment 1 base; nucleotides outside the gene matches: 4. The CDR3 sequence is CASSVDRSNYGYTF. Written as DNA, the CDR3 is TGTGCCAGCAGCGTGGACAGGAGTAACTATGGCTACACCTTC. The full variable domain, completed using reference TRBV7-9 and TRBJ1-2, is DTGVSQNPRHKITKRGQNVTFRCDPISEHNRLYWYRQTLGQGPEFLTYFQNEAQLEKSRLLSDRFSAERPKGSFSTLEIQRTEQGDSAMYLCASSVDRSNYGYTFGSGTRLTVV.

The chain combines TRBV7-9 with TRBJ2-3; 8 bases are shared with TRBD2. The germline gives CDR1 SEHNR, CDR2 FQNEAQ (reference sequence). This CDR3 contains 11 residues. V shed 5 bases and J 14 bases; nucleotides not matched to a gene: 6. The CDR3 DNA sequence: TGTGCCAGCAGCGGTGGCACTAGCGGGTATTTT. Its protein is CASSGGTSGYF.

The rearrangement joins TRBV11-2 to TRBJ2-7, with a possible D match to TRBD1 (5 bases). The CDR3 contains 14 residues. Trimming removed 1 base from V and 6 bases from J, with 13 bases in between. From germline, CDR1 is SGHAT and CDR2 FQNNGV. The CDR3 loop is CASSLAGHHFEQYF. The CDR3 nucleotides read TGTGCCAGCAGCTTAGCTGGACACCACTTCGAGCAGTACTTC.

The chain uses TRBV7-9 and TRBJ2-3, with 8 bases lining up with TRBD2. The CDR3 has 14 amino acids. V lost 8 bases to trimming and J lost 6 bases; unmatched junction nucleotides: 10. The V gene's germline CDR1 is SEHNR and CDR2 FQNEAQ (reference sequence). DNA of the CDR3: TGTGCCAGCCGGGGGCTAGCGGGTGAGGATACGCAGTATTTT. Its translation is CASRGLAGEDTQYF. Full variable domain (outside the CDR3, taken from reference TRBV7-9 and TRBJ2-3): DTGVSQNPRHKITKRGQNVTFRCDPISEHNRLYWYRQTLGQGPEFLTYFQNEAQLEKSRLLSDRFSAERPKGSFSTLEIQRTEQGDSAMYLCASRGLAGEDTQYFGPGTRLTVL.

This chain joins TRBV6-5 and TRBJ1-1; D perhaps matches TRBD1 (5 bases). The CDR3 is 14 residues long. The V gene's germline CDR1 is MNHEY and CDR2 SVGAGI. V was cut by 6 bases and J by 2 bases, with 13 bases left in between. In nucleotides, the CDR3 is TGTGCCAGCAGGAACCCGACAGACAACACTGAAGCTTTCTTT. Translated: CASRNPTDNTEAFF.

The chain has TRBV12-3 or TRBV12-4 and TRBJ2-7, with TRBD2 matching 7 bases. The V gene end was trimmed by 7 bases and the J gene end by 7 bases; junction bases not matched to a gene: 10. The CDR3 loop spans 13 amino acids. This chain's CDR3 is CASTTGGSFEQYF. DNA of the CDR3: TGTGCCAGCACCACCGGGGGGTCCTTTGAGCAGTACTTC.

V usage is TRBV6-2 or TRBV6-3 and J usage is TRBJ2-3; tentatively, D is TRBD2 (6 bases). CDR1 and CDR2 (germline): MNHEY, SVGEGT. Trimming stripped 3 bases from V and 3 bases from J, with 13 bases between. The CDR3 has 15 residues. The CDR3 region has the DNA TGTGCCAGCAGTTATTCCACGGGAGTAACAGATACGCAGTATTTT. The encoded protein is CASSYSTGVTDTQYF.

The rearrangement uses TRBV6-6 and TRBJ2-3; no clear D gene. Looked up from germline, CDR1 is MNHNY and CDR2 is SVGAGI (reference sequence). The ends were cut back, 0 bases at V and 2 bases at J, with 3 bases in the middle. The CDR3 runs to 13 residues. The CDR3 region is CASSYSNTDTQYF. Here the CDR3 DNA reads TGTGCCAGCAGTTACTCAAACACAGATACGCAGTATTTT.